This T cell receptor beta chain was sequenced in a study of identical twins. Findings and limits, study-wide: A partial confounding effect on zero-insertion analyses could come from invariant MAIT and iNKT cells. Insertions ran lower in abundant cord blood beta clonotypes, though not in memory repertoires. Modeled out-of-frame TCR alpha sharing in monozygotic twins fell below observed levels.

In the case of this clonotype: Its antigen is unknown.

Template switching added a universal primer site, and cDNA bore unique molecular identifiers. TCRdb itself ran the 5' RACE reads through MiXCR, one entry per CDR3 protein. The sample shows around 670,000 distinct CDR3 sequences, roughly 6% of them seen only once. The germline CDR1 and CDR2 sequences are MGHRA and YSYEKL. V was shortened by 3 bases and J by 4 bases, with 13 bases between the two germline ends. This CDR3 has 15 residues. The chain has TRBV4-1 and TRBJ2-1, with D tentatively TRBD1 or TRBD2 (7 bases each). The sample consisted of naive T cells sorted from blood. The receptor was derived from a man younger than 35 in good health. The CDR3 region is CASSHQGGGYNEQFF. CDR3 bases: TGCGCCAGCAGCCATCAGGGGGGGGGATACAATGAGCAGTTCTTC.